This T cell receptor beta chain was sequenced for a study of Ad26.COV2.S vaccination and SARS-CoV-2 variants. The method was immunoSEQ multiplex PCR; TCRdb's version includes in-frame clones alone and lacks a portion of them. The table lists fewer than 900,000 clones, roughly 90% of them singletons. Indicated treatment: about 20 received Ad26.COV2.S at low or high dose, single or two shots; about five received placebo; per-sample allocation not given. Samples came from day 63 after the first vaccine or placebo injection. The CDR3 runs to 15 residues. V was cut by 1 base and J by 2 bases, with 8 bases left in between. Germline assignment: CDR1 SGHTA and CDR2 FQGTGA.

The chain combines TRBV7-3 with TRBJ2-2; D is possibly TRBD1 (6 bases). The sample was peripheral blood, taken in a trial of Ad26.COV2.S vaccine versus placebo. This clonotype was obtained from a person aged 18 to 59 who received the Ad26.COV2.S COVID-19 vaccine or a placebo. CDR3 region: CASSLRGPNTGELFF. CDR3 coding DNA: TGTGCCAGCAGCTTAAGGGGGCCAAACACCGGGGAGCTGTTTTTT.